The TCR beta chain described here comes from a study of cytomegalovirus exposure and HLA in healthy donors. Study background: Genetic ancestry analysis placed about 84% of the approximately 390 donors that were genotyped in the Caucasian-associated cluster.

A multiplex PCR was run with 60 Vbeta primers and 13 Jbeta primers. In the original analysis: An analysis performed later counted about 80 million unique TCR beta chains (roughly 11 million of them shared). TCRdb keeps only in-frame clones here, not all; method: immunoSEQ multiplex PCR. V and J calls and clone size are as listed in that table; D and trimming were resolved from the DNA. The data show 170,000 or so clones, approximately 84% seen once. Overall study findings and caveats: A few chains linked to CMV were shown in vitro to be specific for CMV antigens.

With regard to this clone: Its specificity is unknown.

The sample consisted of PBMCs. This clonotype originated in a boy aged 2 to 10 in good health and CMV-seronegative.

DNA of the CDR3: TGTGCCAGTAGTTCTCCCGCGGGAGTTGGGGACACCGGGGAGCTGTTTTTT. Amino acids: CASSSPAGVGDTGELFF. The chain couples TRBV19 to TRBJ2-2; 7 bases match TRBD2. CDR1 and CDR2 from the germline V gene are LNHDA and SQIVND (reference sequence). The CDR3 contains 17 residues. The J segment lost 3 bases and the V segment lost 5 bases, leaving 12 bases of the junction unmatched.